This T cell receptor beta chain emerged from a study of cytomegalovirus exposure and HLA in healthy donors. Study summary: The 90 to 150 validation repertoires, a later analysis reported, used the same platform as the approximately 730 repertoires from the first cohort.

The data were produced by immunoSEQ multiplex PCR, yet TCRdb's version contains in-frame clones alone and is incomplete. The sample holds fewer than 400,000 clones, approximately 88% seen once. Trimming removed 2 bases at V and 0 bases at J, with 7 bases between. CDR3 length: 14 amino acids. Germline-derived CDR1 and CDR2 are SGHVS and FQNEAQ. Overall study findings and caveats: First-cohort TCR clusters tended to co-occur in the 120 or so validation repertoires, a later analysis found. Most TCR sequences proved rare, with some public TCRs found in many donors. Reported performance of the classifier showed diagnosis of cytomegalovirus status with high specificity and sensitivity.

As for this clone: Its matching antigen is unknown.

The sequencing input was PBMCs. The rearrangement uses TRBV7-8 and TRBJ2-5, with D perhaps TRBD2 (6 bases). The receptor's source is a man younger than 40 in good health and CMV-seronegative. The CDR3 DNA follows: TGTGCCAGCAGCTTACTAGCGAACCAAGAGACCCAGTACTTC. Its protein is CASSLLANQETQYF.